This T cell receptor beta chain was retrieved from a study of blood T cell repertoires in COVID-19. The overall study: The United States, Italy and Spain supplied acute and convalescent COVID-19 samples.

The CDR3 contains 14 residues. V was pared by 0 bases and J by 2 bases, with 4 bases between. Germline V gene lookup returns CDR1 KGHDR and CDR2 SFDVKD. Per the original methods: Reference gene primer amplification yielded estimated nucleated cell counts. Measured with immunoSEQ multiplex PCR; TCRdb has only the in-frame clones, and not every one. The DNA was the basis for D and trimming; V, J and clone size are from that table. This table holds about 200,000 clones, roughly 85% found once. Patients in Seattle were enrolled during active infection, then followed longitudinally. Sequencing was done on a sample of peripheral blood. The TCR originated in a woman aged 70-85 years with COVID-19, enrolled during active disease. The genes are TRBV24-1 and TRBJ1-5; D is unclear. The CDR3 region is CATSDLSGNQPQHF. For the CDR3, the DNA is TGTGCCACCAGTGATTTGTCGGGCAATCAGCCCCAGCATTTT.